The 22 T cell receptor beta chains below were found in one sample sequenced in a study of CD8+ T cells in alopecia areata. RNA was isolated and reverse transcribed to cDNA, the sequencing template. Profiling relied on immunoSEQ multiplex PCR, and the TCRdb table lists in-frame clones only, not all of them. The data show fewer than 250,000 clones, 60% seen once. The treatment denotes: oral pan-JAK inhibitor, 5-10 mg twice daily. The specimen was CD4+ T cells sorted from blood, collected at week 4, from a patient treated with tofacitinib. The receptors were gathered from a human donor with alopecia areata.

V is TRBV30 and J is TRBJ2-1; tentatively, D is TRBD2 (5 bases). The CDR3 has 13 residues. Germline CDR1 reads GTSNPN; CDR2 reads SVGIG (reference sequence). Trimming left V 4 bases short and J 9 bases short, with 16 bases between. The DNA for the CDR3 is TGTGCCTGGAATGGAGCGGCCCTTGTTGAGCAGTTCTTC. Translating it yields CAWNGAALVEQFF.

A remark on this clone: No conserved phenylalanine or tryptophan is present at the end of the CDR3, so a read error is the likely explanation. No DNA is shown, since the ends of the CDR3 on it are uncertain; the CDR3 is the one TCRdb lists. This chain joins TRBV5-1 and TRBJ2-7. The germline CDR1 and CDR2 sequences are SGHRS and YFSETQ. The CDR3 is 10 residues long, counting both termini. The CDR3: CASSRRLGSD.

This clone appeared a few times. CDR3 coding DNA: TGTGCCAGCCTCACGACCGGGACTAGCTCTACCGAGCAGTACTTC. Residues: CASLTTGTSSTEQYF. The rearrangement uses TRBV28 and TRBJ2-7; 9 nucleotides align to TRBD2. Trimming took 8 bases from V and 6 from J; bases not matched to a gene: 14. Germline CDR1 MDHEN, CDR2 SYDVKM. The CDR3 is 15 residues long.

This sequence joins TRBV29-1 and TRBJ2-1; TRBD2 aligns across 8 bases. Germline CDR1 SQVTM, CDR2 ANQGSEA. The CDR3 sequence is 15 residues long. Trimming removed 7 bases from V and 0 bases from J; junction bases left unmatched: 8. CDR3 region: CSARGSGSSYNEQFF. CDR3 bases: TGCAGCGCGAGGGGCAGCGGGAGCTCCTACAATGAGCAGTTCTTC.

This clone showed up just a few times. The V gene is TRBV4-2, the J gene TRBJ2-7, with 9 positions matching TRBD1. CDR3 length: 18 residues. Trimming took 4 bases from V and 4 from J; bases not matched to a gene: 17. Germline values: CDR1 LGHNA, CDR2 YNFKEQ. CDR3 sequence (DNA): TGTGCCAGCAGCCTCTCTCACACAGGGGGCGTTTATGGGTACGAGCAGTACTTC. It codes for CASSLSHTGGVYGYEQYF.

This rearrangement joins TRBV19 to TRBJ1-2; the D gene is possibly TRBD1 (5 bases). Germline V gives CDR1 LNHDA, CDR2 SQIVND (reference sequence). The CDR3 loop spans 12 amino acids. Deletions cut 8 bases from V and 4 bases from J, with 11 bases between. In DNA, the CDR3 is TGTGCCAGTTCCCGGGACCCCTATGGCTACACCTTC. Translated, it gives CASSRDPYGYTF. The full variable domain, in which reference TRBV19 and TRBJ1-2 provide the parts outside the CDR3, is DGGITQSPKYLFRKEGQNVTLSCEQNLNHDAMYWYRQDPGQGLRLIYYSQIVNDFQKGDIAEGYSVSREKKESFPLTVTSAQKNPTAFYLCASSRDPYGYTFGSGTRLTVV.

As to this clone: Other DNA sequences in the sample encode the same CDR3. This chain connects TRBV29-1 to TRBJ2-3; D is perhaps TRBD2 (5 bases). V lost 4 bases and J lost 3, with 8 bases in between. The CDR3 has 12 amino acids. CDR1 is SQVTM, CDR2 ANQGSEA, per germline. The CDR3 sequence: CSVGRGTDTQYF. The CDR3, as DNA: TGCAGCGTTGGACGGGGAACAGATACGCAGTATTTT.

CDR3 nucleotide sequence: TGCGCCAGCAGCCAAGTACCGCCTCTTGAGCAGTTCTTC. Amino acids: CASSQVPPLEQFF. The V gene is TRBV4-3, the J gene TRBJ2-1; D is unresolved. The CDR3 totals 13 residues. Per the germline V gene, CDR1 is LGHNA and CDR2 is YSLEER. The V end was cut by 1 base, the J end by 9 bases, with 10 bases between.

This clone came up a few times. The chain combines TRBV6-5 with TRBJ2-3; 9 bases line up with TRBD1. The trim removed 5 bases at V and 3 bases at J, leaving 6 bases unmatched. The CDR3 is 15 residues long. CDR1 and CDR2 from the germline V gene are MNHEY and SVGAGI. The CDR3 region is CASSSPGTGTDTQYF. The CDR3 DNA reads TGTGCCAGCAGTAGCCCCGGGACAGGGACAGATACGCAGTATTTT.

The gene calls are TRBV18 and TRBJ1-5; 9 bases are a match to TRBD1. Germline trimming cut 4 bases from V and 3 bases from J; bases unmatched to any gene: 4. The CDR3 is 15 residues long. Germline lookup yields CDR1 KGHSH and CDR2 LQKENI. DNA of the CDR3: TGTGCCAGCTCACAGGGGACAGGGACCAATCAGCCCCAGCATTTT. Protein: CASSQGTGTNQPQHF.

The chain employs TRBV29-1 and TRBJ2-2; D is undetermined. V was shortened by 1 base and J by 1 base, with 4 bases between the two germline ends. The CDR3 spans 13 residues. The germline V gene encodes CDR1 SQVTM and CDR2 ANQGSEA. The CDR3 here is CSVEGGNTGELFF. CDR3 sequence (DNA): TGCAGCGTTGAAGGCGGGAACACCGGGGAGCTGTTTTTT.

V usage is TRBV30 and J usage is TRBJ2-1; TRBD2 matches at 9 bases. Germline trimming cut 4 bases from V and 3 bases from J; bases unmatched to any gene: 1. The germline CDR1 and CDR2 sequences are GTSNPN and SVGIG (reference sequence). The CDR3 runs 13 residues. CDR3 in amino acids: CAWKTSGYNEQFF. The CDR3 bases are TGTGCCTGGAAGACTAGCGGCTACAATGAGCAGTTCTTC.

CDR3 residues: CSVKKRSTDTQYF. The CDR3 DNA follows: TGCAGCGTAAAAAAACGGAGCACAGATACGCAGTATTTT. The chain is built from TRBV29-1 and TRBJ2-3, with unresolved D. CDR3 length: 13 amino acids. With 6 bases removed from V and 0 bases from J, the gap between germline ends came to 10 bases. Germline CDR1 SQVTM, CDR2 ANQGSEA.

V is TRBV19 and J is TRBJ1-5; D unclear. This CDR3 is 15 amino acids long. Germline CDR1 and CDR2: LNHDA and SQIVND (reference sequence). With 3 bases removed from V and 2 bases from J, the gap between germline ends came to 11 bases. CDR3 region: CASSILSFGNQPQHF. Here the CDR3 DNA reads TGTGCCAGTAGTATTTTATCGTTTGGCAATCAGCCCCAGCATTTT.

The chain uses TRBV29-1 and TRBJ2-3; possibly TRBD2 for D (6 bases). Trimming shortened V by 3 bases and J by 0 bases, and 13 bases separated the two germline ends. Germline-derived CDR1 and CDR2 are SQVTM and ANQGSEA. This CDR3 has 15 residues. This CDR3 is CSVEGLGLSTDTQYF. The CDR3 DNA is TGCAGCGTTGAGGGTTTGGGACTGAGCACAGATACGCAGTATTTT.

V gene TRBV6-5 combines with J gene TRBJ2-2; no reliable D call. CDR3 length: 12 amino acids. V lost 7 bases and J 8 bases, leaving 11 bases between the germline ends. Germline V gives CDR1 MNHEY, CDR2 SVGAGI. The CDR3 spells CASTEVAGELFF. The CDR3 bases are TGTGCCAGCACCGAGGTGGCGGGGGAGCTGTTTTTT.

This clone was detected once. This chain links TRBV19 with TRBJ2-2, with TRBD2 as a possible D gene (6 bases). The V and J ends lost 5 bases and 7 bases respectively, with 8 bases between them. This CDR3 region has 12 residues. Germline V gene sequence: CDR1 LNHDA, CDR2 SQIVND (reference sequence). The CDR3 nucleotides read TGTGCCAGTAGTCCGGAGGGCGGGGAGCTGTTTTTT. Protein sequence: CASSPEGGELFF.

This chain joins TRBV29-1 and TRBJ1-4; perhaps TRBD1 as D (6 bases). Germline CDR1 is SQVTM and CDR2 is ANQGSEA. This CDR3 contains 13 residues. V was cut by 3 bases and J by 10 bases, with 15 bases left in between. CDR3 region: CSVERSRGGKLFF. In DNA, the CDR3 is TGCAGCGTTGAGCGCTCCAGAGGGGGAAAACTGTTTTTT. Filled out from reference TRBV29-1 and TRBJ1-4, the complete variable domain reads SAVISQKPSRDICQRGTSLTIQCQVDSQVTMMFWYRQQPGQSLTLIATANQGSEATYESGFVIDKFPISRPNLTFSTLTVSNMSPEDSSIYLCSVERSRGGKLFFGSGTQLSVL.

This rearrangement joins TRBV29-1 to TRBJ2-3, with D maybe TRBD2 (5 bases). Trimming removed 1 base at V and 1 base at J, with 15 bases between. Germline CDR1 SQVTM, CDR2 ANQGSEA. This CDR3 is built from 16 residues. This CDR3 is CSVEGRRVSGTDTQYF. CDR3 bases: TGCAGCGTTGAAGGTAGAAGGGTTAGCGGCACAGATACGCAGTATTTT.

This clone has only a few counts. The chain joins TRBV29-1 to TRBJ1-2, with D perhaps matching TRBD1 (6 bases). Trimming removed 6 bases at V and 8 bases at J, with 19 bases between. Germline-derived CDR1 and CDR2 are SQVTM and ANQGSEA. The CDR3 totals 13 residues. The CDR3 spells CSVTRDILLGYTF. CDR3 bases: TGCAGCGTAACCCGGGACATACTCCTAGGCTACACCTTC.

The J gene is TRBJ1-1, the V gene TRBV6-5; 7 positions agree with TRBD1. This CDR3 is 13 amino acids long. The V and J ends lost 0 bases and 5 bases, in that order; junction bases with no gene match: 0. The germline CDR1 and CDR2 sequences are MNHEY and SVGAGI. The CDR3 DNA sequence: TGTGCCAGCAGTTACTCACAGGGGACTGAAGCTTTCTTT. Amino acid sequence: CASSYSQGTEAFF.

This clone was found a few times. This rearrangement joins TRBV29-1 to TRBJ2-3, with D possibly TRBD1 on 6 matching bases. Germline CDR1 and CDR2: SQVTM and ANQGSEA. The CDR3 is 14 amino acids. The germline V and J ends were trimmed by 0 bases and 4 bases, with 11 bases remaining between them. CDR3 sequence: CSVEDGSGADTQYF. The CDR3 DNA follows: TGCAGCGTTGAAGACGGGTCAGGGGCAGATACGCAGTATTTT.